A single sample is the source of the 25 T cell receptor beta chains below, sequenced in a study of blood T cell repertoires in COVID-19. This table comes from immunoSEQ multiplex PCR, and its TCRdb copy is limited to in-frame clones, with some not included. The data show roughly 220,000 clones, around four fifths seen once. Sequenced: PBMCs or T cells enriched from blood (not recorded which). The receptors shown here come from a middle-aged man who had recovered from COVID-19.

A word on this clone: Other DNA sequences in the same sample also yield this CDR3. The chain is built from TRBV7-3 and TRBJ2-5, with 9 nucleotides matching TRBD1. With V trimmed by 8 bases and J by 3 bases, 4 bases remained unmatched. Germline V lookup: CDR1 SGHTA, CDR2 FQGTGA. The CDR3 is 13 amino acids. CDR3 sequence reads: CASSRDREETQYF. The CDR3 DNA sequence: TGTGCCAGCTCACGGGACAGGGAAGAGACCCAGTACTTC.

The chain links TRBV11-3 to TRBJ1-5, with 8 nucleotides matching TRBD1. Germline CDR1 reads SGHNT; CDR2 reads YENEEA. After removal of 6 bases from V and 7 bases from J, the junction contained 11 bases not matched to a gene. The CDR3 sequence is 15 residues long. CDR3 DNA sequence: TGTGCCAGCAGGTCTCAGGGGGCGCTGAGACAGCCCCAGCATTTT. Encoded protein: CASRSQGALRQPQHF.

For the CDR3, the DNA is TGCGCCAGCAGTGAGGAGCGGGACTCCTACGAGCAGTACTTC. Its translation: CASSEERDSYEQYF. The chain has TRBV10-1 and TRBJ2-7; 7 positions agree with TRBD2. The CDR3 is made up of 14 amino acids. V gave up 2 bases and J gave up 0 bases; unmatched junction bases: 1. Germline V CDR1 and CDR2: WNHNN, SYGVQD (reference sequence).

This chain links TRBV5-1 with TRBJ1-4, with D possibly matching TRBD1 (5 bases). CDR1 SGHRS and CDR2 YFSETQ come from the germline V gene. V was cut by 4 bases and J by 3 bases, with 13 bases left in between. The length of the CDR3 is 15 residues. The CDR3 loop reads CASSKSGTANEKLFF. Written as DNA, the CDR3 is TGCGCCAGCAGCAAAAGCGGGACGGCTAATGAAAAACTGTTTTTT.

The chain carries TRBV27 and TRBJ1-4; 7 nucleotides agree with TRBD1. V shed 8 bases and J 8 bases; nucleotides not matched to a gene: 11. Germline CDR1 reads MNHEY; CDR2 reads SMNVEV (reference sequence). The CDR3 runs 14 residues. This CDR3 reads CASGETGNREKLFF. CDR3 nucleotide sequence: TGTGCCAGCGGAGAGACAGGGAACCGAGAAAAACTGTTTTTT.

This CDR3 is CAIRTGYEQFF. The CDR3 DNA follows: TGTGCCATCAGGACAGGGTATGAGCAGTTCTTC. The chain joins TRBV10-3 to TRBJ2-1, with 7 bases identical to TRBD1. The length of the CDR3 is 11 residues. CDR1 is ENHRY and CDR2 is SYGVKD in the germline V gene. V gave up 6 bases and J gave up 8 bases; unmatched junction bases: 1.

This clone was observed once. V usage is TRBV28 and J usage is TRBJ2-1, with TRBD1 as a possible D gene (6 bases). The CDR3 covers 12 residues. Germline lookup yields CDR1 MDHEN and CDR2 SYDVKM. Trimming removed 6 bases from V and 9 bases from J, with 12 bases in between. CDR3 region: CASRQGVPEQFF. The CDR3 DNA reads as TGTGCCAGCAGACAGGGTGTTCCTGAGCAGTTCTTC.

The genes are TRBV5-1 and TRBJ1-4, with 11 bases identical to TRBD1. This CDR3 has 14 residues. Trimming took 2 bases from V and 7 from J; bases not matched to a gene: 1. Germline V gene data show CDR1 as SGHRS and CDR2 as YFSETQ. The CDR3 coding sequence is TGCGCCAGCAGCTTCGGGACAGGGGGTGAAAAACTGTTTTTT. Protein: CASSFGTGGEKLFF.

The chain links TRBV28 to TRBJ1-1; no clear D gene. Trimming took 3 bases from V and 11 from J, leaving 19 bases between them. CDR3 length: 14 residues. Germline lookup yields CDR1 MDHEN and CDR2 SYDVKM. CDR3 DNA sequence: TGTGCCAGCAGTTTGACACAAGAAAGGCACCGGGCTTTCTTT. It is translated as CASSLTQERHRAFF.

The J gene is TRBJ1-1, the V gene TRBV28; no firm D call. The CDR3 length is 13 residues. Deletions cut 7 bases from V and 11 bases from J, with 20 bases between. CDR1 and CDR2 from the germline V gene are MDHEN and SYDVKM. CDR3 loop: CASTVGPRLRAFF. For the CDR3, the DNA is TGTGCCAGCACCGTGGGTCCGAGACTGCGGGCTTTCTTT.

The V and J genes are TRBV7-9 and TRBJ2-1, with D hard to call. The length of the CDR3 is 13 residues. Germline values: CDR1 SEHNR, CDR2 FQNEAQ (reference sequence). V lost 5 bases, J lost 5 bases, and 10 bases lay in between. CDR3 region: CASSRLNDNEQFF. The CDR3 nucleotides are TGTGCCAGCAGCCGGTTAAACGACAATGAGCAGTTCTTC. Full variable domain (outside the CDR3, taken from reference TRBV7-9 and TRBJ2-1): DTGVSQNPRHKITKRGQNVTFRCDPISEHNRLYWYRQTLGQGPEFLTYFQNEAQLEKSRLLSDRFSAERPKGSFSTLEIQRTEQGDSAMYLCASSRLNDNEQFFGPGTRLTVL.

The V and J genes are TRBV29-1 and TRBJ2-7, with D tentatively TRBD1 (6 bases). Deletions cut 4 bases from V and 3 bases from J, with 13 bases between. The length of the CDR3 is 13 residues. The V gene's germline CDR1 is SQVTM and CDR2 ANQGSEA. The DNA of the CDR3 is TGCAGCGTTGGACAGTACAGGGACTACGAGCAGTACTTC. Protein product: CSVGQYRDYEQYF.

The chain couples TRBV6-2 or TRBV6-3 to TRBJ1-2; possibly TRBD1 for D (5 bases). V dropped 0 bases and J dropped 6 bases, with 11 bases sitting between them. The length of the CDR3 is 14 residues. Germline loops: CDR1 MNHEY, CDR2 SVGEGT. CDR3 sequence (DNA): TGTGCCAGCAGTTACTCTACAGGTTTGGATGGCTACACCTTC. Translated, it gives CASSYSTGLDGYTF.

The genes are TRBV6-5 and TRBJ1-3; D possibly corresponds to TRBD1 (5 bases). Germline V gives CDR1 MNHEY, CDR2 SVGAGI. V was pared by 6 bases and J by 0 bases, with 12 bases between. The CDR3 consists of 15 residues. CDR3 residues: CASRNLGRSGNTIYF. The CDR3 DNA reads TGTGCCAGCAGAAATCTGGGGCGCTCTGGAAACACCATATATTTT.

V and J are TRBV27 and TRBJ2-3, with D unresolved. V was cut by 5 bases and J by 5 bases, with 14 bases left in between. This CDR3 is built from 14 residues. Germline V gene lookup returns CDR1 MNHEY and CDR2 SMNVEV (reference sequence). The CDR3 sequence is CASSPRIGLDTQYF. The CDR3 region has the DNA TGTGCCAGCAGTCCCAGGATTGGTCTAGATACGCAGTATTTT.

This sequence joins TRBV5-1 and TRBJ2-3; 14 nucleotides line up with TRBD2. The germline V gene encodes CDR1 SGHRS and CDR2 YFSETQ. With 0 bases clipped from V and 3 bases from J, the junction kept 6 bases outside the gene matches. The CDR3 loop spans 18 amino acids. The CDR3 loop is CASSLGTSGGTSTDTQYF. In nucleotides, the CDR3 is TGCGCCAGCAGCTTGGGGACTAGCGGGGGGACATCTACAGATACGCAGTATTTT.

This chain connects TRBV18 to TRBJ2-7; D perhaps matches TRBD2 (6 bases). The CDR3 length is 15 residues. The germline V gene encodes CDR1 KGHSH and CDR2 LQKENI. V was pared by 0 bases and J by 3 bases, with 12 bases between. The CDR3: CASSPPGGSLYEQYF. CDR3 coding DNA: TGTGCCAGCTCACCACCGGGGGGTAGTCTCTACGAGCAGTACTTC.

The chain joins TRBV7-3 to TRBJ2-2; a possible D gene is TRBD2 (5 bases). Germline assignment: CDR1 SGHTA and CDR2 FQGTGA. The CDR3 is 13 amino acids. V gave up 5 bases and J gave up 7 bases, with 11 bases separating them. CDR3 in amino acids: CASSIALVGELFF. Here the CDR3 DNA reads TGTGCCAGCAGCATAGCGCTGGTCGGGGAGCTGTTTTTT.

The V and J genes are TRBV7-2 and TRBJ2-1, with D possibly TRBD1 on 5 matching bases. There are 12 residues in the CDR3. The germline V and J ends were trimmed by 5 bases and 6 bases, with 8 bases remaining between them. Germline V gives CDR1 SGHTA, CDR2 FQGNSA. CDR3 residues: CASSPTVNEQFF. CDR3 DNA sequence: TGTGCCAGCAGCCCGACAGTCAATGAGCAGTTCTTC.

CDR3 DNA: TGTGCCAGCAGCCAAGAGGTGGGGGCAAGCACAGATACGCAGTATTTT. Its protein is CASSQEVGASTDTQYF. This chain connects TRBV4-2 to TRBJ2-3; perhaps TRBD1 as D (6 bases). The germline V gene encodes CDR1 LGHNA and CDR2 YNFKEQ. Trimming took 0 bases from V and 0 from J, leaving 10 bases between them. This CDR3 comprises 16 residues.

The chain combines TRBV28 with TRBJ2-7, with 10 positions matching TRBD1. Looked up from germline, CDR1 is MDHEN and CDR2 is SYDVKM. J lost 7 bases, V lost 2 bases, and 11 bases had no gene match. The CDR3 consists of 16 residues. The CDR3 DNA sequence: TGTGCCAGCAGTTTAATAGGGACAGGGGCGGGGGGAGAGCAGTACTTC. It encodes CASSLIGTGAGGEQYF.

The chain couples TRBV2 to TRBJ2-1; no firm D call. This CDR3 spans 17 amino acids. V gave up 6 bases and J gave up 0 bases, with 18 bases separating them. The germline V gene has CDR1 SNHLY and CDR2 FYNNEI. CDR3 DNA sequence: TGTGCCAGCAGATCCTCACCCTCTTGGAGCTCCTACAATGAGCAGTTCTTC. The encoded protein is CASRSSPSWSSYNEQFF.

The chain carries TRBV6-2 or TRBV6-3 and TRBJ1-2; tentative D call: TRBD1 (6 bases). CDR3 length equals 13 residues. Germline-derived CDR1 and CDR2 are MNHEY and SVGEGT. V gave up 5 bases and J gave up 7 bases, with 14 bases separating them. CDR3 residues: CASSVRDTGGYTF. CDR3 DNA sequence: TGTGCCAGCAGTGTCCGGGACACGGGTGGCTACACCTTC.

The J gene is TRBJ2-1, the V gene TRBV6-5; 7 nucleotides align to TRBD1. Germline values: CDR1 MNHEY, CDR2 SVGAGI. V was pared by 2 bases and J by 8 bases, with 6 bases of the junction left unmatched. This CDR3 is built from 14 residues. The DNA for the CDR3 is TGTGCCAGCAGTTACCCACCCGACAGGGATGAGCAGTTCTTC. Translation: CASSYPPDRDEQFF.

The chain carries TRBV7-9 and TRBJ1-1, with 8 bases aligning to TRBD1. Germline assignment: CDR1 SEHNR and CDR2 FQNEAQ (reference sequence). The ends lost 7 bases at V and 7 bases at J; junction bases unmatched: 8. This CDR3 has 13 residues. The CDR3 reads CASTDRGMNEAFF. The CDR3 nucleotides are TGTGCCAGCACAGACAGGGGAATGAATGAAGCTTTCTTT.